This T cell receptor beta chain stems from a study of T-cell memory formation after mild COVID-19. TCRdb analysed the 5' RACE reads with MiXCR anew, one entry per CDR3 protein. The repertoire holds a few hundred thousand distinct CDR3 sequences, with around 15% as singletons. This clonotype has more than one count but fewer than ten. The specimen was PBMCs or a T cell subset sorted from them (not recorded which). This sequence was found in a man aged 18-30 years who had mild COVID-19 (a few samples of this study predate the infection). Cell type and time point are not known.

The CDR3 here is CASSWSGAGYNEQFF. The DNA of the CDR3 is TGTGCCAGCAGCTGGAGCGGGGCGGGATACAATGAGCAGTTCTTC. The J gene is TRBJ2-1, the V gene TRBV7-2; 7 nucleotides align to TRBD2. Germline V lookup: CDR1 SGHTA, CDR2 FQGNSA. The length of the CDR3 is 15 residues. V shed 4 bases and J 4 bases; nucleotides not matched to a gene: 7. The full variable domain, in which reference TRBV7-2 and TRBJ2-1 provide the parts outside the CDR3, is GAGVSQSPSNKVTEKGKDVELRCDPISGHTALYWYRQSLGQGLEFLIYFQGNSAPDKSGLPSDRFSAERTGGSVSTLTIQRTQQEDSAVYLCASSWSGAGYNEQFFGPGTRLTVL.